The TCR beta chain under discussion was sequenced for a study of T cells and Merkel cell carcinoma outcomes. Whole-study findings and limits: In Merkel cell carcinoma, repertoire and T-cell density reportedly predicted outcomes.

TCRdb's table, derived via immunoSEQ multiplex PCR, lists solely in-frame clones and lacks some. The sample has 12,000 to 15,000 clones, around nine tenths seen once. Looked up from germline, CDR1 is SNHLY and CDR2 is FYNNEI. The CDR3 runs to 13 residues. V lost 8 bases and J lost 2, with 12 bases in between. Concerning this clone: Its cognate antigen is unknown.

The receptor was isolated from a human donor with Merkel cell carcinoma. Specimen: tumor tissue from Merkel cell carcinoma. The chain employs TRBV2 and TRBJ1-1, with unresolved D. The CDR3 bases are TGTGCCAGCCGAGGGCAGTATAACACTGAAGCTTTCTTT. It specifies CASRGQYNTEAFF.